The rows below give T cell receptor beta chains drawn from one sample of a study of T cell repertoires in cytomegalovirus infection. Each CDR3 protein gets one entry after TCRdb re-called the reads with MiXCR. Among some 220,000 distinct CDR3 sequences listed, over 9% were seen once. Sequencing was done on a sample of PBMCs. These receptors all come from a human donor in good health (CMV status not recorded). Some clones in this sample may be carry-over from other donors' samples. The CDR3 runs from the conserved cysteine through the conserved F or W. A D gene is named only where the DNA matches it firmly. Some rows mark clone size as missing; the rest say once, few, many or name a class of expanded clone.

TRBV7-3,TRBD1,TRBJ2-3,few,TGTGCCAGCAGCTACCGGACAGGGGCCGATACGCAGTATTTT,CASSYRTGADTQYF
TRBV4-3,TRBD1,TRBJ1-5,many,TGCGCCAGCAGCCAAGGCTGGAAGGAGACAGGGGAAAGTCAGCCCCAGCATTTT,CASSQGWKETGESQPQHF
TRBV28,TRBD1,TRBJ1-2,many,TGTGCCAGCAGTTACCGGACAGGGGAGGTTGGCTACACCTTC,CASSYRTGEVGYTF
TRBV5-4,TRBD2,TRBJ2-1,few,TGTGCCAGCAGCACGGGACTAGGTCCCTACAATGAGCAGTTCTTC,CASSTGLGPYNEQFF
TRBV7-3,NA,TRBJ1-1,many,TGTGCCAGCAGCTCCATGGGAGGGTCCACTGAAGCTTTCTTT,CASSSMGGSTEAFF
TRBV3-1,NA,TRBJ2-2,NA,TGTGCCAGCGGGGCGGGACTTAACACCGGGGAGCTGTTTTTT,CASGAGLNTGELFF
TRBV10-3,TRBD1,TRBJ2-2,many,TGTGCCATCAGCGGACAGGGGGCGGAGTCCGGGGAGCTGTTTTTT,CAISGQGAESGELFF
TRBV12-3/TRBV12-4,TRBD1,TRBJ1-1,many,TGTGCCAGCAGTTTTACAGGGGGGAACACTGAAGCTTTCTTT,CASSFTGGNTEAFF
TRBV2,TRBD1,TRBJ1-2,few,TGTGCCAGCAGTGAAGAGGAACAGGGGGGGAAAGGCTACACCTTC,CASSEEEQGGKGYTF
TRBV7-2,TRBD1,TRBJ1-1,many,TGTGCCAGCAGCCCCCGGACAGGGCTGATTGGCACTGAAGCTTTCTTT,CASSPRTGLIGTEAFF
TRBV6-2/TRBV6-3,NA,TRBJ2-7,many,TGTGCCAGCAGACAGGAACCCAACGAGCAGTACTTC,CASRQEPNEQYF
TRBV19,NA,TRBJ2-7,many,TGTGCCAGTAGTATAGGGCAGGGTGGGGAGCAGTACTTC,CASSIGQGGEQYF
TRBV7-2,NA,TRBJ1-2,many,TGTGCCAGCAGCTTAGGGACGGCTACTAACTATGGCTACACCTTC,CASSLGTATNYGYTF
TRBV7-2,TRBD2,TRBJ2-7,many,TGTGCCAGCAGCTTAGATCTAGCGGGGCCAGGGGAGCAGTACTTC,CASSLDLAGPGEQYF
TRBV7-3,NA,TRBJ1-2,many,TGTGCCAGCAGCTTAAATCCGGGAAGCTACTATGGCTACACCTTC,CASSLNPGSYYGYTF
TRBV5-4,TRBD1,TRBJ1-1,once,TGTGCCAGCAGAGACAGGGGGGTCTCTGAAGCTTTCTTT,CASRDRGVSEAFF
TRBV25-1,TRBD1,TRBJ2-5,many,TGTGCCAGCAGTGAACTTGGACAGGGGCGAGAGACCCAGTACTTC,CASSELGQGRETQYF
TRBV5-1,NA,TRBJ2-1,many,TGCGCCACCTCGGAGGGGGGGCAGTACAATGAGCAGTTCTTC,CATSEGGQYNEQFF
TRBV7-2,TRBD2,TRBJ2-7,many,TGTGCCAGCAGCTTGGCTGTGGTCCTAGCGGGCTACGAGCAGTACTTC,CASSLAVVLAGYEQYF
TRBV6-2/TRBV6-3,NA,TRBJ2-5,few,TGTGCCAGCAGCCCCGGGGGCATCCAAGAGACCCAGTACTTC,CASSPGGIQETQYF
TRBV5-1,NA,TRBJ2-5,many,TGCGCCAGCTACCTCGGGCAGGTTCGTGAGGAGACCCAGTACTTC,CASYLGQVREETQYF
TRBV7-2,TRBD1,TRBJ1-4,many,TGTGCCAGCAGCTTAGGAATGACAGGGGGCAAAAAACTGTTTTTT,CASSLGMTGGKKLFF
TRBV29-1,TRBD2,TRBJ2-3,NA,TGCAGCGTGAGACTAGCGGGGGGGAACACAGATACGCAGTATTTT,CSVRLAGGNTDTQYF
TRBV14,NA,TRBJ2-3,few,TGTGCCAGCAGCCCCCTGGAGCGAGTCGGCACAGATACGCAGTATTTT,CASSPLERVGTDTQYF
TRBV6-6,NA,TRBJ1-2,NA,TGTGCCAGCCTGGGGGGGGGGGGCTCTGGCTACACCTTC,CASLGGGGSGYTF
TRBV28,NA,TRBJ2-7,many,TGTGCCAGCAGTGGATTAGAAAGCGAGCAGTACTTC,CASSGLESEQYF
TRBV12-3/TRBV12-4,TRBD1,TRBJ1-5,many,TGTGCCAGCCGTTCCGGGACAGGCAATCAGCCCCAGCATTTT,CASRSGTGNQPQHF
TRBV6-6,TRBD1,TRBJ2-2,NA,TGTGCCAGCAGTTACTTACCGGGACAGGGAGACACCGGGGAGCTGTTTTTT,CASSYLPGQGDTGELFF
TRBV7-6,TRBD1,TRBJ2-7,many,TGTGCCAGCAGCCGCCGACAGGGAGAGGACGAGCAGTACTTC,CASSRRQGEDEQYF
TRBV7-2,TRBD1,TRBJ2-1,many,TGTGCCAGCAGCTCCTACAGGGGGAATGAGCAGTTCTTC,CASSSYRGNEQFF
TRBV6-5,NA,TRBJ2-3,many,TGTGCCAGCAGTTGGGTCCAAGAAAGTACGCAGTATTTT,CASSWVQESTQYF
TRBV12-3/TRBV12-4,NA,TRBJ1-6,few,TGTGCCAGCAGTTTAGATCCGGGAATTTCACCCCTCCACTTT,CASSLDPGISPLHF
TRBV7-2,TRBD2,TRBJ2-1,many,TGTGCCAGCAGCACGGGACTAGCGGGAAGAATGGGAAATGAGCAGTTCTTC,CASSTGLAGRMGNEQFF
TRBV7-2,NA,TRBJ1-2,many,TGTGCCAGCAGCTTAGGCGCGGACGTTGGTGGCTACACCTTC,CASSLGADVGGYTF
TRBV28,NA,TRBJ2-1,many,TGTGCCAGCAGTACAGCAAAGCAGTTCTTC,CASSTAKQFF
TRBV11-3,NA,TRBJ1-1,few,TGTGCCAGCAGCTTGGGTTTTTTAGAAGCTTTCTTT,CASSLGFLEAFF
TRBV19,TRBD1,TRBJ1-1,NA,TGTGCCAGTAGTAGAGGGACAGGGGGAACGGCTGAAGCTTTCTTT,CASSRGTGGTAEAFF
TRBV6-2/TRBV6-3,NA,TRBJ1-1,NA,TGTGCCAGCAGTTATCGGGGTGCTGAAGCTTTCTTT,CASSYRGAEAFF
TRBV5-1,NA,TRBJ2-6,NA,TGCGCCAGCAGCTTGGGGGGGGGCGGCACTGGGGCCAACGTCCTGACTTTC,CASSLGGGGTGANVLTF
TRBV7-2,NA,TRBJ2-1,many,TGTGCCAGCAGCTTAGCCGGGGGAGGTAATGCGAATGAGCAGTTCTTC,CASSLAGGGNANEQFF
TRBV7-9,NA,TRBJ2-1,many,TGTGCCAGCAGCTTATTAGGGTTTGAGGATGAGCAGTTCTTC,CASSLLGFEDEQFF
TRBV11-2,NA,TRBJ1-4,few,TGTGCCAGCAGCTTATGGGGGCCGGGAGAAAAACTGTTTTTT,CASSLWGPGEKLFF
TRBV7-2,NA,TRBJ2-5,many,TGTGCCAGCAGCTACCAGGGCCGCGGAGAGACCCAGTACTTC,CASSYQGRGETQYF
TRBV7-2,TRBD2,TRBJ2-3,many,TGTGCCAGCAGCTCCCCCCCAGCGGGGGGTCATACGCAGTATTTT,CASSSPPAGGHTQYF
TRBV27,TRBD1,TRBJ2-3,NA,TGTGCCAGCAGTTCGGGACAGGGGCGAAGCACAGATACGCAGTATTTT,CASSSGQGRSTDTQYF
TRBV19,TRBD1,TRBJ1-1,few,TGTGCCAGTAGTATCACAGGGGGCGCAACCTTAGCTTTCTTT,CASSITGGATLAFF
TRBV28,TRBD2,TRBJ2-5,many,TGTGCCAGCAGTAGTCGGGTAGCGGGAGGAGGAGAGACCCAGTACTTC,CASSSRVAGGGETQYF
TRBV19,NA,TRBJ2-5,few,TGTGCCAGTAGTATCACGCAACAAGAGACCCAGTACTTC,CASSITQQETQYF
TRBV7-2,NA,TRBJ2-3,many,TGTGCCAGCAGCTCCCGAGGGTGGGGGGCCGAAGATACGCAGTATTTT,CASSSRGWGAEDTQYF